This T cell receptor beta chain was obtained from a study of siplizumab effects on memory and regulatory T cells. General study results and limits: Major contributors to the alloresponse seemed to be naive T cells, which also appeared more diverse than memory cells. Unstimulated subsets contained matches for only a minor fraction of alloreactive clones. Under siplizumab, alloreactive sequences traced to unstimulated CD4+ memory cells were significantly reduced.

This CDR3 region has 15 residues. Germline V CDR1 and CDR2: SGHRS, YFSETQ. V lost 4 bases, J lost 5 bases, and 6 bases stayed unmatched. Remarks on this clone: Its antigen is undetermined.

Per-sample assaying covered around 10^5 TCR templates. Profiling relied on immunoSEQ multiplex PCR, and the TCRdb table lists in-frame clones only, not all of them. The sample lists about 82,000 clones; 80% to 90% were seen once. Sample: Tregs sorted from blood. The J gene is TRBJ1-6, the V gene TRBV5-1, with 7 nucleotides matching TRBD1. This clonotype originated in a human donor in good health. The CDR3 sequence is CASSEGQQNNSPLHF. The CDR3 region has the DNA TGCGCCAGCAGCGAGGGACAGCAAAATAATTCACCCCTCCACTTT. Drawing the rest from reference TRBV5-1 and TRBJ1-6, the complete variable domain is KAGVTQTPRYLIKTRGQQVTLSCSPISGHRSVSWYQQTPGQGLQFLFEYFSETQRNKGNFPGRFSGRQFSNSRSEMNVSTLELGDSALYLCASSEGQQNNSPLHFGNGTRLTVT.